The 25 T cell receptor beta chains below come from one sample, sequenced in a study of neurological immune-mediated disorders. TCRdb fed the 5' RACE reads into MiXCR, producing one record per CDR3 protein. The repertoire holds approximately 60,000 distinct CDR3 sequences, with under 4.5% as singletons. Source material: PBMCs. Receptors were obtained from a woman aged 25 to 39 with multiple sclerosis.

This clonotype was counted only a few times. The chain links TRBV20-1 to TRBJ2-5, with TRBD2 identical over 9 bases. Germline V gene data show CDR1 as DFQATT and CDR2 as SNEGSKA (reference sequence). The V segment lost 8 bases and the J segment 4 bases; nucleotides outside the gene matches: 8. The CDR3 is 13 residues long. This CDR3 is CSINSGGGETQYF. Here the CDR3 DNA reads TGCAGTATCAATAGCGGGGGTGGAGAGACCCAGTACTTC.

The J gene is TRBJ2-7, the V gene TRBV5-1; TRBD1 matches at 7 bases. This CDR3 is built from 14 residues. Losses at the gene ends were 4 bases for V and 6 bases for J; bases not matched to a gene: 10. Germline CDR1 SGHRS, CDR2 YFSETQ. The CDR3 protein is CASSPGGSLGEQYF. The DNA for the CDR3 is TGCGCCAGCAGCCCAGGGGGATCTTTGGGCGAGCAGTACTTC.

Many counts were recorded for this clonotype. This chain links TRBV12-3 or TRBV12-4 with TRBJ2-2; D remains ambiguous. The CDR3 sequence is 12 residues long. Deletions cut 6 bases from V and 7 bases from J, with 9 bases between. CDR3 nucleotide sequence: TGTGCCAGCAGCTTATCTCGCGGGGAGCTGTTTTTT. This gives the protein CASSLSRGELFF.

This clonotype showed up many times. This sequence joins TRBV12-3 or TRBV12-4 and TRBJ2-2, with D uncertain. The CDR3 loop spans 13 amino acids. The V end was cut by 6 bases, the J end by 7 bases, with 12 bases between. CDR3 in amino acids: CASSPTIGGELFF. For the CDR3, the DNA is TGTGCCAGCAGCCCAACGATCGGCGGGGAGCTGTTTTTT.

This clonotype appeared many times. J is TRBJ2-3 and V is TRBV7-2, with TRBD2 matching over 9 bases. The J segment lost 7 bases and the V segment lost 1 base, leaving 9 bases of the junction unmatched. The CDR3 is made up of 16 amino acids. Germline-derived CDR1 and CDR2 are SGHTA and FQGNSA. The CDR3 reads CASSLESGTSINTQYF. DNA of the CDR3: TGTGCCAGCAGCTTAGAATCCGGGACTAGCATTAATACGCAGTATTTT.

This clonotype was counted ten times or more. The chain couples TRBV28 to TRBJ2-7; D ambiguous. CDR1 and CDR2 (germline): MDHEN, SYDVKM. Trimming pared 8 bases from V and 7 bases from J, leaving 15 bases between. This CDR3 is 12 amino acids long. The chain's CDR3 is CASVSAGKEQYF. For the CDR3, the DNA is TGTGCCAGCGTTTCCGCCGGTAAGGAGCAGTACTTC.

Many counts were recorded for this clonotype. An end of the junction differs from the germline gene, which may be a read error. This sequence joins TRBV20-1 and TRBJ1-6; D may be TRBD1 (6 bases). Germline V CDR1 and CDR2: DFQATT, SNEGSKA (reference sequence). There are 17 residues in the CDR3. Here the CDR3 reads CSAPGTMRTSYNSPLNF. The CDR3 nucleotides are TGCAGTGCTCCCGGGACAATGCGTACCTCCTATAATTCACCCCTCAACTTT.

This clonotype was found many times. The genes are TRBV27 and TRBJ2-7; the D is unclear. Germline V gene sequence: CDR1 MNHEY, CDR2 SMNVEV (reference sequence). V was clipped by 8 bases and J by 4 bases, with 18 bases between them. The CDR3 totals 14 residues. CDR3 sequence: CASGKVGGLYEQYF. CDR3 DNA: TGTGCCAGCGGTAAAGTCGGCGGTTTGTACGAGCAGTACTTC.

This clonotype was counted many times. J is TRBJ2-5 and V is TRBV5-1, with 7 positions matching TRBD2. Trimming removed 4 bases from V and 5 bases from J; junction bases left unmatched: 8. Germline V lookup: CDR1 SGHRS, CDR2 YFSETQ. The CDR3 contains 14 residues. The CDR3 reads CASSKSGDGETQYF. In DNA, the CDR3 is TGCGCCAGCAGCAAAAGCGGGGACGGGGAGACCCAGTACTTC.

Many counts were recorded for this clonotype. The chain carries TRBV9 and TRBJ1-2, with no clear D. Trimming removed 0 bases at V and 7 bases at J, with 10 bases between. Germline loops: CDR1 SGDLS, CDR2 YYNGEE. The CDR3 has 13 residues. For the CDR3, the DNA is TGTGCCAGCAGCGTAGGTCTCTGGGCTGGCTACACCTTC. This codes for CASSVGLWAGYTF.

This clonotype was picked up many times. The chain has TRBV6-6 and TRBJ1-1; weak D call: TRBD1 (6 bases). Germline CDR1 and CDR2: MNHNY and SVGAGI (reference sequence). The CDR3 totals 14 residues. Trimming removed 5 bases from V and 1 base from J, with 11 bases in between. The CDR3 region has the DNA TGTGCCAGCAGTGTTAAGGGGGGGAACACTGAAGCTTTCTTT. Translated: CASSVKGGNTEAFF.

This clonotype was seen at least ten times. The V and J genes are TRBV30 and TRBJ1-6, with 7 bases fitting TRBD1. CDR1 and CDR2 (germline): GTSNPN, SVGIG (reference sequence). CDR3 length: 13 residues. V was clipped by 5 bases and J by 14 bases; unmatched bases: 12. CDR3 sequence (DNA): TGTGCCTGGGTGGGACAGAGATATTCGGCCCTCCACTTT. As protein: CAWVGQRYSALHF. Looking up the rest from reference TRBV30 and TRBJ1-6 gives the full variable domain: SQTIHQWPATLVQPVGSPLSLECTVEGTSNPNLYWYRQAAGRGLQLLFYSVGIGQISSEVPQNLSASRPQDRQFILSSKKLLLSDSGFYLCAWVGQRYSALHFGNGTRLTVT.

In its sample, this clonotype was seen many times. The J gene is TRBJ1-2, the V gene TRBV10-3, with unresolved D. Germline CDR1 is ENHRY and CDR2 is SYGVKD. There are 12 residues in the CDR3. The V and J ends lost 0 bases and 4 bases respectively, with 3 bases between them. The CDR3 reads CAISESTYGYTF. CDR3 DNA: TGTGCCATCAGTGAGTCGACCTATGGCTACACCTTC.

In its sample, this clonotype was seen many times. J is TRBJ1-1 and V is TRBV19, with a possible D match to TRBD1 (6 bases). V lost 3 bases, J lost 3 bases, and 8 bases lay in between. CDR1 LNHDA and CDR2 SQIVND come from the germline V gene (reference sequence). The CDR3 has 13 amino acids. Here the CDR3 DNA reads TGTGCCAGTAGTATGACAGGTTACACTGAAGCTTTCTTT. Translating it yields CASSMTGYTEAFF.

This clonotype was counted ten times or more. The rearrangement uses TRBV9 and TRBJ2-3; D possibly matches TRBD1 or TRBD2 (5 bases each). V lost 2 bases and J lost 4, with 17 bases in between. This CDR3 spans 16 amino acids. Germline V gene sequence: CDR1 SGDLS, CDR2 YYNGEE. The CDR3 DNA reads TGTGCCAGCAGCGTTAGGGTTCTGGGGGATCCAGATACGCAGTATTTT. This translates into CASSVRVLGDPDTQYF.

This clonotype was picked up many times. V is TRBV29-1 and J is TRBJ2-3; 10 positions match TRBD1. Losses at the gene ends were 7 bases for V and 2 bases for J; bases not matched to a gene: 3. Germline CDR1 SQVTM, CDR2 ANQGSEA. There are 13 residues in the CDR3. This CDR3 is CSADRGLTDTQYF. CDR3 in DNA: TGCAGCGCAGACAGGGGGCTCACAGATACGCAGTATTTT.

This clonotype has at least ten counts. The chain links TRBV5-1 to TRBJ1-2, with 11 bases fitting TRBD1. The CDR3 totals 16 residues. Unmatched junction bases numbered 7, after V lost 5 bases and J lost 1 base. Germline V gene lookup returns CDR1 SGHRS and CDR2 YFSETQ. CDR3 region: CASRSGQGENNYGYTF. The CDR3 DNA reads TGCGCCAGCAGGTCGGGACAGGGGGAAAATAACTATGGCTACACCTTC.

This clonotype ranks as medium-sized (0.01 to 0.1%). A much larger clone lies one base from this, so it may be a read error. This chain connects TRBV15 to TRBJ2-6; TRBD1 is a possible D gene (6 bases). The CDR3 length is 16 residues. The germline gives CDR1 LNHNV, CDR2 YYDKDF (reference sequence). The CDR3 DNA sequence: TGTGCCACCAGCAGACAGGGGAATGCTGGGGCCAAAGTCCTGACTTTC. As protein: CATSRQGNAGAKVLTF.

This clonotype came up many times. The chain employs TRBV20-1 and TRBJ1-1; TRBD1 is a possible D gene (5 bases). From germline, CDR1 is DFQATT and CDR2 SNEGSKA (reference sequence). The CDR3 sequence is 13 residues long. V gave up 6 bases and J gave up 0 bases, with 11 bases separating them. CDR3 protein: CSAKGRVNTEAFF. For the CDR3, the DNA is TGCAGTGCAAAGGGCAGGGTGAACACTGAAGCTTTCTTT.

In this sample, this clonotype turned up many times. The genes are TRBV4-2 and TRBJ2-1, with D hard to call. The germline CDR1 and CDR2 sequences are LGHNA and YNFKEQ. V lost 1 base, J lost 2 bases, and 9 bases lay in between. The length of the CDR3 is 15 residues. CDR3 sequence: CASSQAPRAYNEQFF. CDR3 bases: TGTGCCAGCAGCCAAGCTCCTAGGGCCTACAATGAGCAGTTCTTC.

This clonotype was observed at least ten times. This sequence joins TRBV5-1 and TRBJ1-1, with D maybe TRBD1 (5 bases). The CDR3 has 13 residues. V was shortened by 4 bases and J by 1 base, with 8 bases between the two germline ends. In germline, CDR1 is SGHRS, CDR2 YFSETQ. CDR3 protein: CASSATGNTEAFF. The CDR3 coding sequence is TGCGCCAGCAGCGCTACAGGGAACACTGAAGCTTTCTTT.

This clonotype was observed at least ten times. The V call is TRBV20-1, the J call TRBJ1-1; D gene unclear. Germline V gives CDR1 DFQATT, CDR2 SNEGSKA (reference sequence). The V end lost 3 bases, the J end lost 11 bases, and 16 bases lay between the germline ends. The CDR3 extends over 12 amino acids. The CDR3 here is CSASKRESTAFF. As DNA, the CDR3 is TGCAGTGCTAGTAAGCGTGAATCTACTGCTTTCTTT.

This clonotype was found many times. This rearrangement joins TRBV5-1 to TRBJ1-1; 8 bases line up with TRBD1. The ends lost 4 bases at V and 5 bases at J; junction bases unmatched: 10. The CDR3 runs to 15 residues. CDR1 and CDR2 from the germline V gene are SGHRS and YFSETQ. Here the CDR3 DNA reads TGCGCCAGCAGCCCGGACAGGGTCAGGGAGACTGAAGCTTTCTTT. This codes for CASSPDRVRETEAFF. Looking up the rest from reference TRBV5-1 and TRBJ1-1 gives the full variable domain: KAGVTQTPRYLIKTRGQQVTLSCSPISGHRSVSWYQQTPGQGLQFLFEYFSETQRNKGNFPGRFSGRQFSNSRSEMNVSTLELGDSALYLCASSPDRVRETEAFFGQGTRLTVV.

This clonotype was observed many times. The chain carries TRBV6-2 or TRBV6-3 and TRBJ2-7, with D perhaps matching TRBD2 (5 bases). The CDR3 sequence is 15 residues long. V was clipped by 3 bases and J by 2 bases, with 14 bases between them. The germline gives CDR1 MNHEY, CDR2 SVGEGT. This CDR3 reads CASSYRGSVPYEQYF. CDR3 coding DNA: TGTGCCAGCAGTTATAGAGGTAGCGTACCCTACGAGCAGTACTTC.

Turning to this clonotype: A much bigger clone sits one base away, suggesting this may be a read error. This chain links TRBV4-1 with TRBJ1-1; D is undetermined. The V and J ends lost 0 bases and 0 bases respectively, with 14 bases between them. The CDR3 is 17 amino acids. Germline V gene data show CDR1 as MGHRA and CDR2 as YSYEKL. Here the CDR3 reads CASSQESLAIMNTEAFF. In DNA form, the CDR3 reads TGCGCCAGCAGCCAAGAATCGTTGGCGATCATGAACACTGAAGCTTTCTTT.